This TCR beta chain was identified during a study of blood T cell repertoires in COVID-19. Looking at the study overall: Sites across the United States, Italy and Spain contributed samples from acute and convalescent COVID-19. The analysed material was cDNA or gDNA that came from T cells, B-cell-depleted T cells, or PBMCs.

In germline, CDR1 is MDHEN, CDR2 SYDVKM. There are 17 residues in the CDR3. Trimming removed 6 bases from V and 4 bases from J; junction bases left unmatched: 7. In the original processing: Nucleated cell number was recorded as an estimate derived from reference gene primer amplification. Assay: immunoSEQ multiplex PCR; the TCRdb copy retains only in-frame clones and omits some. V, J and clone size are those of that table, while D and trimming were read from the DNA. The data contain some 150,000 clones, roughly 90% of them seen just once; the ten biggest clones take up 2.3%. This TCR came from a human donor in a cohort sampled during active COVID-19. V usage is TRBV28 and J usage is TRBJ2-6; the match to TRBD1 covers 12 bases. The sequencing input was peripheral blood. The CDR3 sequence: CASRGQGALAGANVLTF. CDR3 coding DNA: TGTGCCAGCAGGGGACAGGGGGCGCTTGCGGGGGCCAACGTCCTGACTTTC. The full variable domain, its missing parts supplied by reference TRBV28 and TRBJ2-6, is DVKVTQSSRYLVKRTGEKVFLECVQDMDHENMFWYRQDPGLGLRLIYFSYDVKMKEKGDIPEGYSVSREKKERFSLILESASTNQTSMYLCASRGQGALAGANVLTFGAGSRLTVL.